This T cell receptor beta chain was documented in a study of molecular identifiers for immune sequencing clone quantification. Study at large: Four portions were sequenced after RNA from about 20,000 or 100,000 naive CD8 cells was split five ways in replicates.

In germline, CDR1 is MDHEN, CDR2 SYDVKM. V lost 2 bases and J lost 0, with 9 bases in between. The CDR3 has 15 residues. The sample holds many counts of this clonotype. Sorting captured naive CD8 T cells as CD8+CD4-CCR7+CD45RA+. One entry per CDR3 protein results from TCRdb running MiXCR on the PCR reads. The table lists over 600,000 distinct CDR3 sequences, less than 20% of them singletons. The sequence came from a human donor in good health. Some libraries in this study had Jurkat cell RNA spiked in. This rearrangement joins TRBV28 to TRBJ2-3; D perhaps matches TRBD1 (6 bases). Sequencing was performed on naive CD8+ T cells from blood, with Jurkat cell RNA spiked in. Subset given: FACS-sorted CD8+CD4-CCR7+CD45RA+ naive T cells. CDR3 residues: CASSLGGQSTDTQYF. Written as DNA, the CDR3 is TGTGCCAGCAGTTTAGGGGGACAAAGCACAGATACGCAGTATTTT.